Below are 8 T cell receptor beta chains sequenced from a single sample in a study of T cells in Graves' hyperthyroidism and ophthalmopathy. RNA transcripts served as the template for amplifying TCR beta CDR3 regions. HTBI primers drove first-round RT-PCR of the TCR CDR3. TCRdb re-derived calls from the multiplex PCR reads in MiXCR, one entry per CDR3 protein. The sample holds about 380,000 distinct CDR3 sequences, less than 15% seen once. The sequencing input was blood. These receptor sequences come from a man aged 30 to 45 with Graves' hyperthyroidism that later progressed to Graves' ophthalmopathy.

V and J are TRBV15 and TRBJ2-1, with a tentative D call TRBD2 (6 bases). The CDR3 is made up of 14 amino acids. The germline CDR1 and CDR2 sequences are LNHNV and YYDKDF (reference sequence). V shed 1 base and J shed 9 bases, with 13 bases lying between them. Here the CDR3 DNA reads TGTGCCACCAGCAGAGGGGTGACTAGGTTTGAGCAGTTCTTC. Translating gives CATSRGVTRFEQFF. The whole variable domain, filled in from reference TRBV15 and TRBJ2-1, reads DAMVIQNPRYQVTQFGKPVTLSCSQTLNHNVMYWYQQKSSQAPKLLFHYYDKDFNNEADTPDNFQSRRPNTSFCFLDIRSPGLGDTAMYLCATSRGVTRFEQFFGPGTRLTVL.

The table lists this clonotype with a few counts. This chain links TRBV6-1 with TRBJ1-5; maybe TRBD1 (6 bases). This CDR3 is 14 amino acids long. V was clipped by 5 bases and J by 9 bases, with 17 bases between them. The germline V gene has CDR1 MNHNS and CDR2 SASEGT. The CDR3 loop is CASSYGGQTAPQHF. CDR3 coding DNA: TGTGCCAGCAGTTATGGGGGCCAAACCGCGCCCCAGCATTTT.

The chain carries TRBV5-1 and TRBJ1-1; perhaps TRBD1 as D (5 bases). Germline V gives CDR1 SGHRS, CDR2 YFSETQ. This CDR3 is 14 amino acids long. V lost 3 bases to trimming and J lost 3 bases, with 12 bases between them. CDR3 nucleotides: TGCGCCAGCAGCTCTAAGGGGTTGGACACTGAAGCTTTCTTT. It yields the protein CASSSKGLDTEAFF.

The rearrangement links TRBV20-1 to TRBJ2-7; 12 nucleotides agree with TRBD2. Unmatched junction bases numbered 7, after V lost 7 bases and J lost 0 bases. From germline, CDR1 is DFQATT and CDR2 SNEGSKA (reference sequence). There are 15 residues in the CDR3. The DNA for the CDR3 is TGCAGTGGAGGAGGACTAGCGGGATACTCCTACGAGCAGTACTTC. Its protein is CSGGGLAGYSYEQYF.

The J gene is TRBJ2-5, the V gene TRBV7-9, with D uncertain. This CDR3 is built from 14 residues. The V end lost 6 bases, the J end lost 3 bases, and 14 bases lay between the germline ends. Germline V gene data show CDR1 as SEHNR and CDR2 as FQNEAQ (reference sequence). This CDR3 reads CASRVRTAKETQYF. The CDR3 nucleotides are TGTGCCAGCAGGGTCCGGACGGCAAAAGAGACCCAGTACTTC.

This clonotype was seen at least ten times. The chain combines TRBV18 with TRBJ1-4, with TRBD1 matching 7 bases. This CDR3 is built from 14 residues. CDR1 is KGHSH and CDR2 is LQKENI in the germline V gene. After removal of 3 bases from V and 7 bases from J, the junction contained 5 bases not matched to a gene. The CDR3 region has the DNA TGTGCCAGCTCACCCGGGACAGCGGGTGAAAAACTGTTTTTT. Translating it yields CASSPGTAGEKLFF.

The chain has TRBV4-2 and TRBJ2-2; 9 positions match TRBD2. The CDR3 contains 17 residues. Germline CDR1 and CDR2: LGHNA and YNFKEQ. The junction had 8 bases not matched to a gene; V was cut back by 0 bases and J by 6 bases. The chain's CDR3 is CASSQDQGTSSAGELFF. The DNA of the CDR3 is TGTGCCAGCAGCCAAGATCAGGGGACTAGCTCGGCCGGGGAGCTGTTTTTT.

There are a few counts of this clonotype. The rearrangement uses TRBV9 and TRBJ1-6; possibly TRBD1 for D (6 bases). The V gene's germline CDR1 is SGDLS and CDR2 YYNGEE. CDR3 length: 16 residues. Trimming took 3 bases from V and 7 from J, leaving 17 bases between them. The CDR3 sequence is CASSASQGFRNSPLHF. The CDR3 coding sequence is TGTGCCAGCAGCGCATCGCAGGGGTTTAGGAATTCACCCCTCCACTTT.